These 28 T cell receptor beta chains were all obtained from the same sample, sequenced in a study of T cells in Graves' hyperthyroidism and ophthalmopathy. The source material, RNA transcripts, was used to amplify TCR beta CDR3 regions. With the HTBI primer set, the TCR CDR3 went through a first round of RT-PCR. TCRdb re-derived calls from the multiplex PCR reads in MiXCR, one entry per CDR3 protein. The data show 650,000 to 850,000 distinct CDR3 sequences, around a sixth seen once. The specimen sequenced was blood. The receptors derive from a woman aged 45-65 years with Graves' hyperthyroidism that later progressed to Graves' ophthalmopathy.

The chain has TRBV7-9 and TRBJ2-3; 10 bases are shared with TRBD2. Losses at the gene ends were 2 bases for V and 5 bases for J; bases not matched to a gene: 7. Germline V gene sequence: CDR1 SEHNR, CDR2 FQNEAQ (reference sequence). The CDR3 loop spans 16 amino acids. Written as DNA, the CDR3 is TGTGCCAGCAGCTTAACCAGCGGGGGGGCCAGAGATACGCAGTATTTT. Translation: CASSLTSGGARDTQYF. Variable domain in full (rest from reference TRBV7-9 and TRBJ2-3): DTGVSQNPRHKITKRGQNVTFRCDPISEHNRLYWYRQTLGQGPEFLTYFQNEAQLEKSRLLSDRFSAERPKGSFSTLEIQRTEQGDSAMYLCASSLTSGGARDTQYFGPGTRLTVL.

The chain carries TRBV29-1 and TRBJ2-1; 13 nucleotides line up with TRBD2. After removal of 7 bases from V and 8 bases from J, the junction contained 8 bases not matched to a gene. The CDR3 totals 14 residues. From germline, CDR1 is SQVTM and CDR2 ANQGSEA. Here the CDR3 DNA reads TGCAGCGCCCACGGACTAGCGGGGGACGATGAGCAGTTCTTC. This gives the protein CSAHGLAGDDEQFF.

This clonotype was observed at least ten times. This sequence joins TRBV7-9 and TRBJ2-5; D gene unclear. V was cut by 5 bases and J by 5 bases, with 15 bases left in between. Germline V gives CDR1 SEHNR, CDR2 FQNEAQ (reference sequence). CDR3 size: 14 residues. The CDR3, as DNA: TGTGCCAGCAGCCTAATGGCGCTGGGTGAGACCCAGTACTTC. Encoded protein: CASSLMALGETQYF. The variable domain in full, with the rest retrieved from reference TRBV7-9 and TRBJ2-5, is DTGVSQNPRHKITKRGQNVTFRCDPISEHNRLYWYRQTLGQGPEFLTYFQNEAQLEKSRLLSDRFSAERPKGSFSTLEIQRTEQGDSAMYLCASSLMALGETQYFGPGTRLLVL.

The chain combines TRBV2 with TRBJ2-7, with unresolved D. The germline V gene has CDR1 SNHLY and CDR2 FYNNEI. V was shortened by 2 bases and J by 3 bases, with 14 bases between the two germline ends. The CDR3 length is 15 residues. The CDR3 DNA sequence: TGTGCCAGCAGTGAAATAGCCAGACTCGACTACGAGCAGTACTTC. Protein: CASSEIARLDYEQYF.

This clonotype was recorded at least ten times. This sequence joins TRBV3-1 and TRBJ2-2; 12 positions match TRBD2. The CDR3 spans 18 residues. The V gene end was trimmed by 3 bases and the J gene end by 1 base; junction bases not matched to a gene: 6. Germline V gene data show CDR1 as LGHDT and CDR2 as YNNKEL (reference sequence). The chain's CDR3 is CASSHLTSGGQNTGELFF. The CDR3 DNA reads TGTGCCAGCAGCCACCTGACTAGCGGGGGCCAGAACACCGGGGAGCTGTTTTTT.

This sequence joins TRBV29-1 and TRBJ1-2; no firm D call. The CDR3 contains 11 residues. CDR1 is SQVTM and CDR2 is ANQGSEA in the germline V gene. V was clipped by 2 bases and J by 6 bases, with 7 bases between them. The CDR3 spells CSVEYVDGYTF. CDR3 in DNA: TGCAGCGTTGAATATGTGGATGGCTACACCTTC.

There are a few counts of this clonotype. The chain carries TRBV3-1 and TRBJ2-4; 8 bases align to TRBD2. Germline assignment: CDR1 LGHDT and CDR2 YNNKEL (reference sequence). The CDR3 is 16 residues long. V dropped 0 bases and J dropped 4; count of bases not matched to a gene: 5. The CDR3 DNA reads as TGTGCCAGCAGCCAAGAACGCGGGGGGAGAAAAAACATTCAGTACTTC. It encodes CASSQERGGRKNIQYF.

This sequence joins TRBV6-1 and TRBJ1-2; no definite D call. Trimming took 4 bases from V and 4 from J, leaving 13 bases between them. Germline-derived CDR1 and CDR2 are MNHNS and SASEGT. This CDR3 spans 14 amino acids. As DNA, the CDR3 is TGTGCCAGCAGTGTCCTCCGAATGTCCTATGGCTACACCTTC. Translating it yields CASSVLRMSYGYTF.

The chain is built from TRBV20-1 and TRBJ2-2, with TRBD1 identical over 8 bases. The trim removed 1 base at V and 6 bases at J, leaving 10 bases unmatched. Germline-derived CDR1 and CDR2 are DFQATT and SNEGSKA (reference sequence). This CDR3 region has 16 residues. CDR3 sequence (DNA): TGCAGTGCTAGAGTGGGTGGGACAGGTGATTCCGGGGAGCTGTTTTTT. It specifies CSARVGGTGDSGELFF.

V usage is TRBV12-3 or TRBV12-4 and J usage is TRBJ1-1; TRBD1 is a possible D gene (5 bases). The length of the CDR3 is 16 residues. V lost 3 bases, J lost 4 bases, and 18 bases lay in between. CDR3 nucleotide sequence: TGTGCCAGCAGTTTTAAAGGGGCACAAGGAGGCACTGAAGCTTTCTTT. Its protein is CASSFKGAQGGTEAFF.

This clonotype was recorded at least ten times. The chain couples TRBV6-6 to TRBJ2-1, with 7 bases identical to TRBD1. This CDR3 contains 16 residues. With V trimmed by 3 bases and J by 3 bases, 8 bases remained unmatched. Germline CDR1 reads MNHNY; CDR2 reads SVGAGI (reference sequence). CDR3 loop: CASSYRSGQLYNEQFF. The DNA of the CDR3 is TGTGCCAGCAGTTATCGATCGGGACAGCTCTACAATGAGCAGTTCTTC.

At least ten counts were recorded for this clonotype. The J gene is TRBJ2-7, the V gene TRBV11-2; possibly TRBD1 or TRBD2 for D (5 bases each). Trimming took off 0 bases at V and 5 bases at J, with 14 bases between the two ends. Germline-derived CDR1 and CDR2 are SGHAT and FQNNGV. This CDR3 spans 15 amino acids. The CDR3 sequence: CASSLDLGASDEQYF. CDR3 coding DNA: TGTGCCAGCAGCTTAGATCTCGGGGCTTCGGACGAGCAGTACTTC.

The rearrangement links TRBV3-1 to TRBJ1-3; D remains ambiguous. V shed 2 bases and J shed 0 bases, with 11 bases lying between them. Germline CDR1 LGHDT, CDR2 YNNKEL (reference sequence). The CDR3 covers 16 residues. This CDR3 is CASSQSFSSSGNTIYF. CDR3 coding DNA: TGTGCCAGCAGCCAATCGTTCTCAAGCTCTGGAAACACCATATATTTT.

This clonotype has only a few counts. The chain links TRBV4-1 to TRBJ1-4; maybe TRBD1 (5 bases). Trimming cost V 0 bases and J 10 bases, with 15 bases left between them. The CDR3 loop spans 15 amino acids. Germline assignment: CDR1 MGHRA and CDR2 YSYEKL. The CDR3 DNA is TGCGCCAGCAGCCAAGACGGGGCCAGTGGGGGAAAACTGTTTTTT. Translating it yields CASSQDGASGGKLFF.

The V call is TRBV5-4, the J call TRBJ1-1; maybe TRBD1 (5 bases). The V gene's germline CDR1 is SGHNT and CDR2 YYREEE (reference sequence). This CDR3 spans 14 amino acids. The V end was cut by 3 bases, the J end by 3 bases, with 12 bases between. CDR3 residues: CASSSDSLYTEAFF. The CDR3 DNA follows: TGTGCCAGCAGCTCCGACAGCCTCTACACTGAAGCTTTCTTT.

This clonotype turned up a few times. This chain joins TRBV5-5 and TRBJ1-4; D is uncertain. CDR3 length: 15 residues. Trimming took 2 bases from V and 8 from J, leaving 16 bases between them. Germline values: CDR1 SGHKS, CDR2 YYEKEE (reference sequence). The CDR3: CASSFGRISEEKLFF. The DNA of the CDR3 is TGTGCCAGCAGCTTTGGCAGGATCTCGGAGGAAAAACTGTTTTTT. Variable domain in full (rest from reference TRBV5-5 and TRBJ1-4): DAGVTQSPTHLIKTRGQQVTLRCSPISGHKSVSWYQQVLGQGPQFIFQYYEKEERGRGNFPDRFSARQFPNYSSELNVNALLLGDSALYLCASSFGRISEEKLFFGSGTQLSVL.

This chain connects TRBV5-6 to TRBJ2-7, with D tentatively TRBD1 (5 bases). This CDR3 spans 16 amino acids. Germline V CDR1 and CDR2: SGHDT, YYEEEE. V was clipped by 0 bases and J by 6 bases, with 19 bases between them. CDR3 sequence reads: CASSLGPGRAQSEQYF. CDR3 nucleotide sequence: TGTGCCAGCAGCTTGGGCCCTGGCAGGGCCCAATCCGAGCAGTACTTC.

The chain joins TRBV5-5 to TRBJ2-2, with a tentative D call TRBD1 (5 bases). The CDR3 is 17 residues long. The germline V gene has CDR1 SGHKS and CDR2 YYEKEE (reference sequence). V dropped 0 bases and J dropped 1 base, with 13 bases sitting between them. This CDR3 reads CASSLGPARENTGELFF. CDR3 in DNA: TGTGCCAGCAGCTTGGGTCCGGCCAGGGAGAACACCGGGGAGCTGTTTTTT.

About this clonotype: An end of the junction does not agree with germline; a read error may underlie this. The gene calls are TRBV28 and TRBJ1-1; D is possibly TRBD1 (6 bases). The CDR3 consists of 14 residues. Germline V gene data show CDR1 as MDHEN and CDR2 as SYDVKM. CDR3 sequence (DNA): TGTGCCAGCACGGACAGATCATTGAAGACTGAAGCTTTCTTT. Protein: CASTDRSLKTEAFF.

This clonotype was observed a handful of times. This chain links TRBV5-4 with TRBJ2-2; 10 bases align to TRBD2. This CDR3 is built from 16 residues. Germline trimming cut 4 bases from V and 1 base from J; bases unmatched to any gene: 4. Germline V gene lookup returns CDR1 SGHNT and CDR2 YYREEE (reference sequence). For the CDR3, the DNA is TGTGCCAGCAGCCACCCTAGCGGGAGGAACACCGGGGAGCTGTTTTTT. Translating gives CASSHPSGRNTGELFF. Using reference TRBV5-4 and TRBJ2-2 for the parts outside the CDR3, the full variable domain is ETGVTQSPTHLIKTRGQQVTLRCSSQSGHNTVSWYQQALGQGPQFIFQYYREEENGRGNFPPRFSGLQFPNYSSELNVNALELDDSALYLCASSHPSGRNTGELFFGEGSRLTVL.

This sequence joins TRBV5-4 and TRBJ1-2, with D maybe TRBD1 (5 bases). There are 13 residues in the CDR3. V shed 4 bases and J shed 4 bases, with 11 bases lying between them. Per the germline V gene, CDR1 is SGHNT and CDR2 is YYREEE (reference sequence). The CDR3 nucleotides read TGTGCCAGCAGCATGACAGACTTCTATGGCTACACCTTC. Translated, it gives CASSMTDFYGYTF. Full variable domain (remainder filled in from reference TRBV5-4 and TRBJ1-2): ETGVTQSPTHLIKTRGQQVTLRCSSQSGHNTVSWYQQALGQGPQFIFQYYREEENGRGNFPPRFSGLQFPNYSSELNVNALELDDSALYLCASSMTDFYGYTFGSGTRLTVV.

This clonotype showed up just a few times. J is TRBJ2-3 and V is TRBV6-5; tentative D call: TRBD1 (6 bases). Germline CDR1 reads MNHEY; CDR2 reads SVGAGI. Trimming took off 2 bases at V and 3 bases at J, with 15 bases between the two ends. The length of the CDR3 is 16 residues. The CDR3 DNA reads TGTGCCAGCAGTTACCCCGGACTGAGGGGGACAGATACGCAGTATTTT. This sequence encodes CASSYPGLRGTDTQYF.

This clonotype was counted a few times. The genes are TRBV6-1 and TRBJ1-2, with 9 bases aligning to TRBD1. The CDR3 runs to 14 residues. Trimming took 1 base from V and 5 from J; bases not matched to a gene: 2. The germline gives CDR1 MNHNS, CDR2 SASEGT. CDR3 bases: TGTGCCAGCAGTGAAGGCGGGACAGGGTATGGCTACACCTTC. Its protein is CASSEGGTGYGYTF.

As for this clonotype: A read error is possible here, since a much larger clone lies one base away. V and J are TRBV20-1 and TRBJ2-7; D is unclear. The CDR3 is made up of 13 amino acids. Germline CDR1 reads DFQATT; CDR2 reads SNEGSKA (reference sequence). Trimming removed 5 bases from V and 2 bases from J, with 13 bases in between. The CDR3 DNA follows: TGCAGTGCTCCCGACGCGCCTCCCTACGAGCAGTACTTC. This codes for CSAPDAPPYEQYF.

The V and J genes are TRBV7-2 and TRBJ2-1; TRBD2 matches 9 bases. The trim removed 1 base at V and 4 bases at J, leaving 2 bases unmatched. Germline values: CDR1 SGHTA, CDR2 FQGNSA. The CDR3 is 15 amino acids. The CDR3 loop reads CASSLVSGGYNEQFF. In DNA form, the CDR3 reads TGTGCCAGCAGCTTAGTGAGCGGGGGGTACAATGAGCAGTTCTTC.

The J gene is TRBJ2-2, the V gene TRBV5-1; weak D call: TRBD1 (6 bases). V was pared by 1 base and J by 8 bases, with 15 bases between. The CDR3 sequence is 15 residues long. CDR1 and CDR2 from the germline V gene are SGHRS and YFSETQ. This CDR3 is CASSLLGGASGELFF. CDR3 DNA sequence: TGCGCCAGCAGCTTGCTTGGGGGCGCGTCGGGGGAGCTGTTTTTT.

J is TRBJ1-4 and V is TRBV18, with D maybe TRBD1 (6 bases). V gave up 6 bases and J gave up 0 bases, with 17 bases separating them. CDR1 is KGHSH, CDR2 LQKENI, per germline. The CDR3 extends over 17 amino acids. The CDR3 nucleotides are TGTGCCAGCTCGCCCAGGGGCAGCTTTGCAACTAATGAAAAACTGTTTTTT. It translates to CASSPRGSFATNEKLFF.

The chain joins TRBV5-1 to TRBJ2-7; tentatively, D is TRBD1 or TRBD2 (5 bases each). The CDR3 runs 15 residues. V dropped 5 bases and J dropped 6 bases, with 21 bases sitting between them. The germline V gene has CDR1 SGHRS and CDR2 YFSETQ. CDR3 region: CASSLFGQGSGEQYF. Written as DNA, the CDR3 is TGCGCCAGCAGTTTATTTGGCCAGGGAAGCGGCGAGCAGTACTTC.